The 31 T cell receptor beta chains below were found in one sample sequenced in a study of early T cells in non-severe SARS-CoV-2 infection (dated by TCRdb to the early 2020s). The library came from 5' RACE. Sequencing relied on a NextSeq 500. TCRdb applied fastp at Q25 and MiXCR to the public reads, then kept only in-frame beta chains. One record per CDR3 amino acid sequence lists the most common genes and DNA. The sample profile shows tens of thousands of distinct CDR3 sequences; 15% of them were found once. The ten largest clonotypes hold over 8% of the sample. The sequences come from whole blood, collected at baseline. The receptors originated from an adult who was a healthcare worker with PCR-confirmed SARS-CoV-2 infection or an uninfected control (not recorded which).

This clonotype was detected only a few times. V usage is TRBV11-2 and J usage is TRBJ2-7; perhaps TRBD1 as D (6 bases). The V and J ends lost 1 base and 6 bases respectively, with 10 bases between them. This CDR3 is built from 13 residues. CDR1 SGHAT and CDR2 FQNNGV come from the germline V gene. The CDR3 bases are TGTGCCAGCAGCTTAGTGGGGACAACCGAGCAGTACTTC. Translating gives CASSLVGTTEQYF. Based on the CDR3 plus reference TRBV11-2 and TRBJ2-7, the full variable domain is EAGVAQSPRYKIIEKRQSVAFWCNPISGHATLYWYQQILGQGPKLLIQFQNNGVVDDSQLPKDRFSAERLKGVDSTLKIQPAKLEDSAVYLCASSLVGTTEQYFGPGTRLTVT.

This clonotype was seen ten or more times. The rearrangement joins TRBV20-1 to TRBJ2-7; possibly TRBD1 or TRBD2 for D (6 bases each). The CDR3 runs 13 residues. The germline V gene has CDR1 DFQATT and CDR2 SNEGSKA (reference sequence). The germline V and J ends were trimmed by 3 bases and 6 bases, with 15 bases remaining between them. The CDR3 DNA is TGCAGTGCTAGTGGAGGGGGACCCCTCGAGCAGTACTTC. Its translation: CSASGGGPLEQYF.

This clonotype was detected ten times or more. The V gene is TRBV7-9, the J gene TRBJ2-2; D not certain. The CDR3 extends over 13 amino acids. Germline CDR1 reads SEHNR; CDR2 reads FQNEAQ (reference sequence). V was trimmed by 1 base and J by 4 bases, leaving 4 bases between them. CDR3 loop: CASSLGSTGELFF. CDR3 coding DNA: TGTGCCAGCAGCTTAGGGTCCACCGGGGAGCTGTTTTTT.

The chain couples TRBV10-3 to TRBJ2-3; unclear D gene. Germline values: CDR1 ENHRY, CDR2 SYGVKD. CDR3 length: 13 residues. The V end lost 8 bases, the J end lost 6 bases, and 15 bases lay between the germline ends. CDR3 in DNA: TGTGCCATCCGAGAAACCCCCCCGGATACGCAGTATTTT. Amino acid sequence: CAIRETPPDTQYF.

The chain has TRBV6-1 and TRBJ2-7; unclear D gene. From germline, CDR1 is MNHNS and CDR2 SASEGT. The CDR3 length is 12 residues. V shed 10 bases and J shed 1 base, with 11 bases lying between them. The DNA of the CDR3 is TGTGCCACCCTGCGTGGGTCCTACGAGCAGTACTTC. Residues: CATLRGSYEQYF.

The chain combines TRBV28 with TRBJ1-5, with a tentative D call TRBD1 (6 bases). In germline, CDR1 is MDHEN, CDR2 SYDVKM. This CDR3 comprises 14 residues. The V and J ends lost 4 bases and 3 bases respectively, with 10 bases between them. For the CDR3, the DNA is TGTGCCAGCAGTTCAACAGGGCCCAATCAGCCCCAGCATTTT. Protein product: CASSSTGPNQPQHF.

This clonotype turned up a few times. The chain joins TRBV6-1 to TRBJ1-5, with 7 positions matching TRBD1. V was pared by 7 bases and J by 3 bases, with 9 bases of the junction left unmatched. This CDR3 is built from 15 residues. Per the germline V gene, CDR1 is MNHNS and CDR2 is SASEGT. CDR3 bases: TGTGCCAGCACCTCTACAGGGGTGAACAATCAGCCCCAGCATTTT. Residues: CASTSTGVNNQPQHF.

On this clonotype: The germline gene is not matched at one end of the junction; a read error may be the cause. V is TRBV5-1 and J is TRBJ2-7; 8 bases match TRBD2. The CDR3 consists of 16 residues. Germline V gene data show CDR1 as SGHRS and CDR2 as YFSETQ. Here the CDR3 reads CASSLVSSGLAYEQCF. DNA of the CDR3: TGCGCCAGCAGCTTGGTCTCTAGCGGGTTAGCCTACGAGCAGTGCTTC.

This clonotype has a count of ten or more. V usage is TRBV5-1 and J usage is TRBJ2-7; D is unclear. CDR1 is SGHRS, CDR2 YFSETQ, per germline. This CDR3 region has 14 residues. V was trimmed by 4 bases and J by 3 bases, leaving 14 bases between them. This CDR3 reads CASSPYGRIYEQYF. DNA of the CDR3: TGCGCCAGCAGCCCATACGGACGGATCTACGAGCAGTACTTC.

This clonotype has a handful of counts. V gene TRBV6-5 combines with J gene TRBJ1-5, with D hard to call. This CDR3 has 14 amino acids. The germline V gene has CDR1 MNHEY and CDR2 SVGAGI. V dropped 6 bases and J dropped 5 bases, with 14 bases sitting between them. CDR3: CASSPGQYDQPQHF. CDR3 nucleotide sequence: TGTGCCAGCAGCCCCGGGCAGTACGATCAGCCCCAGCATTTT.

For the CDR3, the DNA is TGTGCCAGCAGCACTGCCGGAAGTCCGGGACTAACTCTGTTGGACCAGTACTTC. Residues: CASSTAGSPGLTLLDQYF. The V call is TRBV7-8, the J call TRBJ2-5; 7 nucleotides agree with TRBD2. The V gene's germline CDR1 is SGHVS and CDR2 FQNEAQ. J lost 10 bases, V lost 5 bases, and 25 bases had no gene match. The CDR3 is 18 residues long.

This clonotype has more than one count but fewer than ten. This chain joins TRBV5-1 and TRBJ2-1; possibly TRBD2 for D (5 bases). This CDR3 has 14 amino acids. V lost 5 bases, J lost 6 bases, and 15 bases lay in between. Germline V gene data show CDR1 as SGHRS and CDR2 as YFSETQ. CDR3 protein: CASRISAAGNEQFF. CDR3 in DNA: TGCGCCAGCAGAATTTCAGCGGCGGGCAATGAGCAGTTCTTC. The variable domain in full, completed from reference TRBV5-1 and TRBJ2-1, reads KAGVTQTPRYLIKTRGQQVTLSCSPISGHRSVSWYQQTPGQGLQFLFEYFSETQRNKGNFPGRFSGRQFSNSRSEMNVSTLELGDSALYLCASRISAAGNEQFFGPGTRLTVL.

This clonotype was counted only a few times. The rearrangement links TRBV6-5 to TRBJ1-6, with 9 bases matching TRBD1. Germline loops: CDR1 MNHEY, CDR2 SVGAGI. This CDR3 comprises 16 residues. With 6 bases clipped from V and 3 bases from J, the junction kept 6 bases outside the gene matches. The CDR3 region is CASSGTGYSYNSPLHF. The DNA for the CDR3 is TGTGCCAGCAGCGGGACAGGGTACAGCTATAATTCACCCCTCCACTTT.

This clonotype occurred a few times. The rearrangement links TRBV7-8 to TRBJ2-7, with D perhaps TRBD1 (5 bases). The V end lost 4 bases, the J end lost 3 bases, and 19 bases lay between the germline ends. Germline CDR1 SGHVS, CDR2 FQNEAQ. The CDR3 length is 16 residues. This CDR3 is CASSSKLTGSIYEQYF. CDR3 in DNA: TGTGCCAGCAGCTCGAAACTCACAGGCAGCATCTACGAGCAGTACTTC.

This clonotype was found a few times. The V and J genes are TRBV7-8 and TRBJ2-1; the D gene is possibly TRBD2 (5 bases). From germline, CDR1 is SGHVS and CDR2 FQNEAQ. The CDR3 is 12 residues long. Trimming left V 5 bases short and J 14 bases short, with 16 bases between. CDR3 DNA: TGTGCCAGCAGCGAGGACGGGTGGCGGGAGTTCTTC. Translation gives CASSEDGWREFF.

This clonotype was seen ten or more times. The chain couples TRBV27 to TRBJ2-6; weak D call: TRBD2 (6 bases). Germline-derived CDR1 and CDR2 are MNHEY and SMNVEV (reference sequence). The length of the CDR3 is 16 residues. V lost 5 bases and J lost 0, with 11 bases in between. This CDR3 is CASSGGTGSGANVLTF. The DNA for the CDR3 is TGTGCCAGCAGTGGGGGGACGGGCTCTGGGGCCAACGTCCTGACTTTC.

The chain combines TRBV28 with TRBJ2-1; TRBD2 matches at 12 bases. Germline CDR1 reads MDHEN; CDR2 reads SYDVKM. The CDR3 runs to 17 residues. The J segment lost 3 bases and the V segment lost 6 bases, leaving 9 bases of the junction unmatched. The CDR3 spells CASSPPSGGGSYNEQFF. CDR3 DNA: TGTGCCAGCAGCCCTCCTAGCGGGGGGGGGAGCTACAATGAGCAGTTCTTC.

V is TRBV3-1 and J is TRBJ2-5; 8 bases map to TRBD2. Per the germline V gene, CDR1 is LGHDT and CDR2 is YNNKEL (reference sequence). This CDR3 is built from 14 residues. The trim removed 4 bases at V and 5 bases at J, leaving 6 bases unmatched. CDR3 in amino acids: CASSPGTRAETQYF. DNA of the CDR3: TGTGCCAGCAGCCCCGGGACTAGAGCGGAGACCCAGTACTTC.

This clonotype was observed at least ten times. This rearrangement joins TRBV2 to TRBJ2-2, with 15 bases fitting TRBD2. Germline V CDR1 and CDR2: SNHLY, FYNNEI. This CDR3 is built from 17 residues. V trimming: 5 bases; J trimming: 2 bases; junction bases outside the gene matches: 3. DNA for the CDR3: TGTGCCAGCAGTCCGGGACTAGCGGGGGGAAACACCGGGGAGCTGTTTTTT. It translates to CASSPGLAGGNTGELFF.

This clonotype has a handful of counts. The V call is TRBV12-3 or TRBV12-4, the J call TRBJ2-7; D is undetermined. V lost 5 bases to trimming and J lost 0 bases, with 14 bases between them. The CDR3 length is 15 residues. Here the CDR3 DNA reads TGTGCCAGCAGTCCGATAGGACGTAGCTCCTACGAGCAGTACTTC. Translation: CASSPIGRSSYEQYF.

With regard to this clonotype: Compared with germline, one end of the junction differs, possibly owing to a read error. The chain recombines TRBV7-2 with TRBJ2-1, with D possibly matching TRBD2 (5 bases). The CDR3 spans 12 residues. In germline, CDR1 is SGHTA, CDR2 FQGNSA. CDR3 loop: CASSLDLAYLYF. DNA for the CDR3: TGTGCCAGCAGCTTAGATCTAGCTTACTTGTACTTC.

Many counts were recorded for this clonotype. This chain joins TRBV10-2 and TRBJ2-7, with D unresolved. Germline V gene data show CDR1 as WSHSY and CDR2 as SAAADI. The CDR3 totals 13 residues. V was trimmed by 5 bases and J by 4 bases, leaving 12 bases between them. CDR3 residues: CASSIRGFYEQYF. The CDR3 nucleotides are TGCGCCAGCAGTATCCGAGGTTTTTACGAGCAGTACTTC.

This chain joins TRBV5-1 and TRBJ2-3, with 7 bases aligning to TRBD1. The length of the CDR3 is 15 residues. The germline V gene encodes CDR1 SGHRS and CDR2 YFSETQ. V was clipped by 2 bases and J by 4 bases; unmatched bases: 7. The CDR3 DNA sequence: TGCGCCAGCAGCTTTGGGCACAGGGGCCCAGATACGCAGTATTTT. This encodes CASSFGHRGPDTQYF.

In its sample, this clonotype was seen a few times. This chain uses TRBV7-3 with TRBJ1-1; D may be TRBD1 (5 bases). Deletions cut 5 bases from V and 1 base from J, with 8 bases between. This CDR3 spans 13 amino acids. Per the germline V gene, CDR1 is SGHTA and CDR2 is FQGTGA. CDR3: CASSIGQNTEAFF. The CDR3 DNA sequence: TGTGCCAGCAGCATAGGACAGAACACTGAAGCTTTCTTT.

This clonotype showed up many times. This chain connects TRBV20-1 to TRBJ2-1; a possible D gene is TRBD2 (5 bases). Trimming took off 3 bases at V and 4 bases at J, with 16 bases between the two ends. The CDR3 has 15 residues. Germline lookup yields CDR1 DFQATT and CDR2 SNEGSKA (reference sequence). As DNA, the CDR3 is TGCAGTGCTAGTAAGAGCGGAAGAAGTTACAATGAGCAGTTCTTC. Translated: CSASKSGRSYNEQFF.

The chain recombines TRBV20-1 with TRBJ1-2; D ambiguous. V lost 1 base, J lost 3 bases, and 9 bases lay in between. This CDR3 is 13 amino acids long. Germline V gene sequence: CDR1 DFQATT, CDR2 SNEGSKA (reference sequence). The CDR3 nucleotides are TGCAGTGCTAGAGTCGACACGGACTATGGCTACACCTTC. Amino acid sequence: CSARVDTDYGYTF.

The chain links TRBV5-1 to TRBJ1-1, with a weak D call TRBD1 (6 bases). Germline CDR1 SGHRS, CDR2 YFSETQ. Deletions cut 5 bases from V and 7 bases from J, with 18 bases between. The CDR3 loop spans 14 amino acids. Written as DNA, the CDR3 is TGCGCCAGCAGTCAATCCTCTCAGGGGAATGAAGCTTTCTTT. It is translated as CASSQSSQGNEAFF.

The rearrangement joins TRBV20-1 to TRBJ1-1; 9 bases align to TRBD1. This CDR3 contains 16 residues. Trimming took 3 bases from V and 4 from J; bases not matched to a gene: 12. Germline V gene data show CDR1 as DFQATT and CDR2 as SNEGSKA (reference sequence). Here the CDR3 reads CSARDYRGRGGTEAFF. In nucleotides, the CDR3 is TGCAGTGCTAGGGATTACAGGGGGCGCGGGGGCACTGAAGCTTTCTTT.

The table lists this clonotype with a few counts. The chain joins TRBV19 to TRBJ2-1; D remains ambiguous. Germline CDR1 LNHDA, CDR2 SQIVND (reference sequence). The V and J ends lost 2 bases and 9 bases respectively, with 11 bases between them. The CDR3 runs 13 residues. The CDR3 DNA is TGTGCCAGTAGTATACGTGAATTTGGTGAGCAGTTCTTC. It yields the protein CASSIREFGEQFF.

This clonotype has more than one count but fewer than ten. The rearrangement links TRBV12-3 or TRBV12-4 to TRBJ2-1; the D gene is possibly TRBD1 (5 bases). V lost 5 bases to trimming and J lost 8 bases, with 19 bases between them. The CDR3 loop spans 15 amino acids. CDR3 nucleotide sequence: TGTGCCAGCAGTCCTACCGCACAGGTCTTCCATGAGCAGTTCTTC. It specifies CASSPTAQVFHEQFF.

This clonotype occurred many times. The chain employs TRBV5-1 and TRBJ2-2; 8 bases fit TRBD2. The ends lost 4 bases at V and 5 bases at J; junction bases unmatched: 13. The germline V gene encodes CDR1 SGHRS and CDR2 YFSETQ. This CDR3 is built from 17 residues. CDR3 protein: CASSLLSLRGGTGELFF. The DNA of the CDR3 is TGCGCCAGCAGCCTACTTTCCCTCCGGGGGGGGACCGGGGAGCTGTTTTTT. The full variable domain, its missing parts supplied by reference TRBV5-1 and TRBJ2-2, is KAGVTQTPRYLIKTRGQQVTLSCSPISGHRSVSWYQQTPGQGLQFLFEYFSETQRNKGNFPGRFSGRQFSNSRSEMNVSTLELGDSALYLCASSLLSLRGGTGELFFGEGSRLTVL.